This T cell receptor beta chain was captured in a study of T cell changes during pregnancy in multiple sclerosis. CDR3 length: 12 amino acids. Germline V lookup: CDR1 SGHKS, CDR2 YYEKEE (reference sequence). Trimming took off 3 bases at V and 4 bases at J, with 7 bases between the two ends. This clone is a singleton in its sample. Here immunoSEQ multiplex PCR was the method, and the copy in TCRdb shows in-frame clones only, minus some. The table shows over 85,000 clones, with 91% occurring only once. This chain connects TRBV5-5 to TRBJ1-1; D remains unclear. The specimen was peripheral blood, collected after pregnancy. This receptor was obtained from a female donor in good health, enrolled as a control in a pregnancy study. The DNA for the CDR3 is TGTGCCAGCAGCTCCTTCAGCACTGAAGCTTTCTTT. This codes for CASSSFSTEAFF.